Presented here are 18 T cell receptor beta chains from one specimen sequenced in a study of neurological immune-mediated disorders (dated 2019 in TCRdb). The library was prepared using 5' RACE. The sequencer was an Illumina HiSeq 2500. TCRdb ran its own pipeline on the public reads, namely fastp trimming at Q25 and MiXCR clone calling, and kept in-frame beta chains. Here each entry gathers all rows of one CDR3 protein and keeps the most common genes and DNA. Within this sample are about 59,000 distinct CDR3 sequences, with more than 9.5% of them counted one time only. The ten largest clones capture about 10% of the sample. Sequences were obtained from PBMCs. All receptors derive from a woman in her sixties or seventies with HTLV-1-associated myelopathy (HAM/TSP).

In this sample, this clonotype turned up many times. The CDR3 spells CSARVRASYGYTF. The CDR3 DNA reads as TGCAGTGCTAGAGTTAGGGCTTCCTATGGCTACACCTTC. The V gene is TRBV20-1, the J gene TRBJ1-2; D is unresolved. V was clipped by 1 base and J by 4 bases, with 10 bases between them. The germline V gene encodes CDR1 DFQATT and CDR2 SNEGSKA (reference sequence). The length of the CDR3 is 13 residues.

The gene calls are TRBV10-2 and TRBJ2-1, with 8 bases that match TRBD2. CDR3 length equals 13 residues. Per germline, CDR1 WSHSY and CDR2 SAAADI. The junction had 7 bases not matched to a gene; V was cut back by 8 bases and J by 7 bases. DNA for the CDR3: TGCGCCAGCCCCGGGACTAGTAGTAATGAGCAGTTCTTC. This codes for CASPGTSSNEQFF.

At least ten counts were recorded for this clonotype. The V gene is TRBV7-2, the J gene TRBJ2-1, with TRBD2 matching 8 bases. With V trimmed by 5 bases and J by 8 bases, 14 bases remained unmatched. The CDR3 extends over 16 amino acids. Germline lookup yields CDR1 SGHTA and CDR2 FQGNSA. CDR3 protein: CASSAAGRTAGDEQFF. The DNA for the CDR3 is TGTGCCAGCAGCGCCGCCGGCCGGACAGCGGGGGATGAGCAGTTCTTC.

This clonotype turned up a few times. The chain links TRBV5-1 to TRBJ2-7; the match to TRBD2 covers 9 bases. This CDR3 is 16 amino acids long. Germline-derived CDR1 and CDR2 are SGHRS and YFSETQ. The V segment lost 0 bases and the J segment 6 bases; nucleotides outside the gene matches: 10. The CDR3, as DNA: TGCGCCAGCAGCTTGGCCACTATGGGACTAGCTTCCGAGCAGTACTTC. Amino acid sequence: CASSLATMGLASEQYF. Together with reference TRBV5-1 and TRBJ2-7, the CDR3 gives the full variable domain: KAGVTQTPRYLIKTRGQQVTLSCSPISGHRSVSWYQQTPGQGLQFLFEYFSETQRNKGNFPGRFSGRQFSNSRSEMNVSTLELGDSALYLCASSLATMGLASEQYFGPGTRLTVT.

The table lists this clonotype with many counts. The chain joins TRBV5-1 to TRBJ1-1; D is perhaps TRBD1 (6 bases). The CDR3 has 14 residues. The V gene lost 4 bases and the J gene lost 0 bases, with 10 bases spanning the gap. From germline, CDR1 is SGHRS and CDR2 YFSETQ. The CDR3 bases are TGCGCCAGCAGCCTGGGGGGCATGAACACTGAAGCTTTCTTT. Its protein product is CASSLGGMNTEAFF.

In the case of this clonotype: A read error may produce the germline difference seen at one junction end. The chain carries TRBV29-1 and TRBJ2-2, with 10 bases fitting TRBD1. This CDR3 comprises 13 residues. Germline V gene sequence: CDR1 SQVTM, CDR2 ANQGSEA. This CDR3 reads CSGTGGRVGDLFF. The CDR3 region has the DNA TGCAGCGGGACAGGGGGACGGGTCGGGGATCTGTTTTTT.

The table lists this clonotype with many counts. The chain joins TRBV9 to TRBJ2-1, with D perhaps matching TRBD2 (5 bases). CDR1 is SGDLS, CDR2 YYNGEE, per germline. The CDR3 covers 13 residues. V gave up 4 bases and J gave up 5 bases, with 10 bases separating them. The chain's CDR3 is CASSRDNNNEQFF. In DNA, the CDR3 is TGTGCCAGCAGCCGGGATAACAACAATGAGCAGTTCTTC. The full variable domain, with the rest looked up from reference TRBV9 and TRBJ2-1, is DSGVTQTPKHLITATGQRVTLRCSPRSGDLSVYWYQQSLDQGLQFLIQYYNGEERAKGNILERFSAQQFPDLHSELNLSSLELGDSALYFCASSRDNNNEQFFGPGTRLTVL.

This clonotype appeared many times. In DNA form, the CDR3 reads TGTGCCAGCAGCTCAGCCGGGACCGAATACGAGCAGTACTTC. Its translation: CASSSAGTEYEQYF. This chain links TRBV11-2 with TRBJ2-7, with D possibly being TRBD1 or TRBD2 (5 bases each). Germline CDR1 is SGHAT and CDR2 is FQNNGV. V lost 4 bases, J lost 4 bases, and 14 bases lay in between. The CDR3 runs to 14 residues.

The table lists this clonotype with many counts. The chain combines TRBV3-1 with TRBJ2-7; 7 nucleotides align to TRBD1. In germline, CDR1 is LGHDT, CDR2 YNNKEL (reference sequence). V shed 1 base and J 2 bases; nucleotides not matched to a gene: 8. This CDR3 spans 16 amino acids. CDR3 nucleotide sequence: TGTGCCAGCAGCCAAGCGGCTACAGGGGCCCCCTACGAGCAGTACTTC. Its protein product is CASSQAATGAPYEQYF.

By share, this clonotype ranks as medium-sized. The chain joins TRBV20-1 to TRBJ2-1; TRBD1 is a possible D gene (6 bases). Per germline, CDR1 DFQATT and CDR2 SNEGSKA (reference sequence). This CDR3 region has 14 residues. Trimming removed 1 base from V and 9 bases from J, with 16 bases in between. As DNA, the CDR3 is TGCAGTGCTAGAGTGTTTGGGGACATTGGTGAGCAGTTCTTC. It is translated as CSARVFGDIGEQFF.

This clonotype appeared many times. V gene TRBV12-3 or TRBV12-4 combines with J gene TRBJ2-1, with 7 bases matching TRBD2. The CDR3 length is 16 residues. The V segment lost 5 bases and the J segment 0 bases; nucleotides outside the gene matches: 7. CDR3 sequence (DNA): TGTGCCAGCAGTGGGATAGCGGGCCGCTCCTACAATGAGCAGTTCTTC. Its translation: CASSGIAGRSYNEQFF.

This clonotype was recorded many times. The chain combines TRBV7-9 with TRBJ2-1, with TRBD2 matching 11 bases. CDR3 length equals 16 residues. After removal of 2 bases from V and 7 bases from J, the junction contained 7 bases not matched to a gene. CDR1 and CDR2 from the germline V gene are SEHNR and FQNEAQ (reference sequence). The CDR3 loop is CASSLHTSGRRNEQFF. The CDR3 DNA reads TGTGCCAGCAGCTTACATACTAGCGGGAGACGGAATGAGCAGTTCTTC.

In regard to this clonotype: Possible read error: a much larger clone is one base away. This chain's CDR3 is CASSLTSAWGNEQLF. The CDR3, as DNA: TGTGCCAGCAGCCTGACTAGCGCCTGGGGCAATGAGCAGTTGTTC. The chain recombines TRBV12-3 or TRBV12-4 with TRBJ2-1; 8 bases agree with TRBD2. The CDR3 length is 15 residues.

This clonotype was observed a handful of times. The V and J genes are TRBV12-5 and TRBJ1-3, with a tentative D call TRBD1 (6 bases). Germline V gene lookup returns CDR1 LGHNT and CDR2 FRNRAP. The CDR3 loop spans 13 amino acids. Trimming left V 7 bases short and J 4 bases short, with 11 bases between. CDR3 in amino acids: CASAPDRGNTIYF. CDR3 nucleotides: TGTGCTAGTGCCCCAGACAGGGGAAACACCATATATTTT.

The chain is built from TRBV5-1 and TRBJ1-5; 7 bases align to TRBD1. CDR3 length: 15 residues. V was pared by 2 bases and J by 7 bases, with 9 bases of the junction left unmatched. Germline CDR1 and CDR2: SGHRS and YFSETQ. CDR3 loop: CASSFGDRDGQPQHF. As DNA, the CDR3 is TGCGCCAGCAGCTTTGGTGACAGGGATGGACAGCCCCAGCATTTT.

This clonotype has a count of ten or more. CDR3 sequence reads: CSVTQPGGTEAFF. The CDR3 bases are TGCAGTGTTACACAGCCCGGAGGCACTGAAGCTTTCTTT. The J gene is TRBJ1-1, the V gene TRBV20-1; D gene unclear. The CDR3 runs 13 residues. The V and J ends lost 7 bases and 4 bases respectively, with 16 bases between them. In germline, CDR1 is DFQATT, CDR2 SNEGSKA (reference sequence).

The table lists this clonotype with many counts. The V and J genes are TRBV11-1 and TRBJ2-2; 7 nucleotides align to TRBD1. The ends lost 1 base at V and 6 bases at J; junction bases unmatched: 8. The CDR3 is 16 residues long. The germline CDR1 and CDR2 sequences are SGHAT and FQDESV (reference sequence). The CDR3 loop is CASSLVGGAKAGELFF. Written as DNA, the CDR3 is TGTGCCAGCAGCTTAGTAGGGGGCGCCAAGGCCGGGGAGCTGTTTTTT. The full variable domain, in which reference TRBV11-1 and TRBJ2-2 provide the parts outside the CDR3, is EAEVAQSPRYKITEKSQAVAFWCDPISGHATLYWYRQILGQGPELLVQFQDESVVDDSQLPKDRFSAERLKGVDSTLKIQPAELGDSAMYLCASSLVGGAKAGELFFGEGSRLTVL.

As regards this clonotype: A much larger clone differs from this one at a single base, so this may be a read error. The rearrangement joins TRBV5-1 to TRBJ2-3, with TRBD1 matching 9 bases. This CDR3 comprises 16 residues. Germline V gene data show CDR1 as SGHRS and CDR2 as YFSETQ. CDR3 DNA sequence: TGCGCCAGCAGATTGGGGGACAGGGCCTACACAGATACGCAGTATTTT. It translates to CASRLGDRAYTDTQYF.